The subject of this entry is one TCR beta chain. The antigen is not known. Between the trimmed V and J ends, which lost 7 bases and 6 bases, there was a span of 14 bases. CDR3 size: 14 residues. Germline CDR1 KGHDR, CDR2 SFDVKD. The record originates from a study of TIL therapy for anti-PD-1-resistant metastatic lung cancer. Study as a whole: Tumors carried a median roughly 1.5 non-synonymous mutations per megabase.

The immunoSEQ assay was v3. Clones were read by immunoSEQ multiplex PCR, and TCRdb kept only the in-frame ones, dropping some. The data show under 65,000 clones, approximately 75% seen once. Whole-study results and caveats: Treatment-naive, never-smoker and oncogene-addicted patients were overrepresented in this highly selected cohort.

Noted time point: pre-treatment sample, taken before nivolumab and TIL therapy. Sequences were derived from blood, sampled at baseline. The TCR originated in a person aged 25-80 years with non-small cell lung cancer. The chain has TRBV24-1 and TRBJ2-2, with D possibly matching TRBD2 (6 bases). CDR3 residues: CATRPGLGSGELFF. As DNA, the CDR3 is TGTGCCACCAGACCGGGACTCGGGTCCGGGGAGCTGTTTTTT.